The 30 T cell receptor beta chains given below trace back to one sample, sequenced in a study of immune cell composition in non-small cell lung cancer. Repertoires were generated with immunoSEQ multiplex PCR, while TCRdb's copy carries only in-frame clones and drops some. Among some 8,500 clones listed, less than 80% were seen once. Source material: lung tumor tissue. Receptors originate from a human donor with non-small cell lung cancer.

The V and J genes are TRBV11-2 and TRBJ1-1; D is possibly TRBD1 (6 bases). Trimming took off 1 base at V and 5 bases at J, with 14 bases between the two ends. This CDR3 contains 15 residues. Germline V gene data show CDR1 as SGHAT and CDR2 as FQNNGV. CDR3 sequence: CASSLGNRVGTEAFF. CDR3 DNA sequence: TGTGCCAGCAGCTTAGGGAACAGGGTTGGGACTGAAGCTTTCTTT.

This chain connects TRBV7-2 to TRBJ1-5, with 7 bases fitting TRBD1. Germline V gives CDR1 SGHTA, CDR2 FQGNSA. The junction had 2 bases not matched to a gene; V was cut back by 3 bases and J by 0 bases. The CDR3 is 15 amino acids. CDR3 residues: CASSFGTASNQPQHF. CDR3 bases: TGTGCCAGCAGCTTCGGGACAGCTAGCAATCAGCCCCAGCATTTT.

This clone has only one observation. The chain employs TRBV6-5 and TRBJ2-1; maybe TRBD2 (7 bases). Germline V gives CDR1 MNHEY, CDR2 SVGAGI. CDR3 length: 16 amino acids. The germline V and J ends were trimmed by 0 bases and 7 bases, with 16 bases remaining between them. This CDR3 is CASSYSGGTGANEQFF. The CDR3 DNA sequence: TGTGCCAGCAGTTACTCGGGAGGGACGGGGGCAAATGAGCAGTTCTTC.

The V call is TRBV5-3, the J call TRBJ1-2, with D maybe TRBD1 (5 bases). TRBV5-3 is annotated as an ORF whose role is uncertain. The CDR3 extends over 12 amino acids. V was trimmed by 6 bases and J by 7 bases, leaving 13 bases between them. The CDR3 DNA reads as TGTGCCAGAAACAGGTCCAATTGTGGCTACACCTTC. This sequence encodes CARNRSNCGYTF.

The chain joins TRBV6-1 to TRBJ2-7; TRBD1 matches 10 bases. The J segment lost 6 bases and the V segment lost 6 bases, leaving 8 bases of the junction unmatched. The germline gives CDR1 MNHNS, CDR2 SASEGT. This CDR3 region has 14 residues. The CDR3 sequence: CASSFDRGHGEQYF. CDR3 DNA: TGTGCCAGCAGCTTTGACAGGGGGCACGGCGAGCAGTACTTC.

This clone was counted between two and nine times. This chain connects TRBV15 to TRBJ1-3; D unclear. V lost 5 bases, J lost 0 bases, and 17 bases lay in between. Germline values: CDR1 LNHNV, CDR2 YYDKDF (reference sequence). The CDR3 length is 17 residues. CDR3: CATSPRTLLTSGNTIYF. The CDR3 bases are TGTGCCACCAGCCCCCGGACCTTACTAACCTCTGGAAACACCATATATTTT.

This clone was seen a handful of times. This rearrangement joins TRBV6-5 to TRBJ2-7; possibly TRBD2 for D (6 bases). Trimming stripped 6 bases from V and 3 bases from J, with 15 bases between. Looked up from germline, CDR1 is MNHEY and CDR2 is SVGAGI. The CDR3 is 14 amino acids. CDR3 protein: CASSPSRGYYEQYF. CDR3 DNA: TGTGCCAGCAGCCCGTCACGGGGGTACTACGAGCAGTACTTC.

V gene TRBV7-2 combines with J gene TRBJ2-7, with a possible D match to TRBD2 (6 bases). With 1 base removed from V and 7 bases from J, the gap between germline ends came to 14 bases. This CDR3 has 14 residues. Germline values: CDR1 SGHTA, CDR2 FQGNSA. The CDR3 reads CASSLEVGGWEQYF. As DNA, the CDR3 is TGTGCCAGCAGCTTAGAGGTTGGAGGGTGGGAGCAGTACTTC.

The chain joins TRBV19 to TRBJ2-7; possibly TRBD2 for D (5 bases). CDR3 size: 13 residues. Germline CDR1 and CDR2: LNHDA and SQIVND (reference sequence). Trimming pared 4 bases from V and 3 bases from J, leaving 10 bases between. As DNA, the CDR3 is TGTGCCAGTAGTACCGGACTGGTCTACGAGCAGTACTTC. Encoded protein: CASSTGLVYEQYF.

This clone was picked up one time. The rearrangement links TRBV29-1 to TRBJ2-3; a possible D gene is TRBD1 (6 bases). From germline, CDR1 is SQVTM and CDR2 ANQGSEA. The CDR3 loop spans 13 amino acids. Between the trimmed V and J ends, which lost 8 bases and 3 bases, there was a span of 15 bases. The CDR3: CSPVQGSTDTQYF. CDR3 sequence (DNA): TGCAGCCCCGTCCAGGGGAGTACAGATACGCAGTATTTT.

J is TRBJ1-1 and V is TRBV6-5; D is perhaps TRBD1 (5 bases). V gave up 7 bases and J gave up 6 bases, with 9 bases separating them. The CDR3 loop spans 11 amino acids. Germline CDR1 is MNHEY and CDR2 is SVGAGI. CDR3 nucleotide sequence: TGTGCCAGCATCCGGGGGGCTGAAGCTTTCTTT. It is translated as CASIRGAEAFF.

The CDR3 nucleotides read TGTGCCAGCATGGACCGATCGGACCTGAATGAAAAACTGTTTTTT. Its protein is CASMDRSDLNEKLFF. The chain is built from TRBV28 and TRBJ1-4; unclear D gene. The CDR3 sequence is 15 residues long. The V end was cut by 7 bases, the J end by 5 bases, with 17 bases between. CDR1 and CDR2 (germline): MDHEN, SYDVKM.

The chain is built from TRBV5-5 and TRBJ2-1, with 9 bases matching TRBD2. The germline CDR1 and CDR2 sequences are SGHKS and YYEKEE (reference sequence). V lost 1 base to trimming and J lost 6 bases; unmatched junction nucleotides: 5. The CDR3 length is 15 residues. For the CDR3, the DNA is TGTGCCAGCAGCTTGTTTAGCGGGGGATCCAATGAGCAGTTCTTC. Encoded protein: CASSLFSGGSNEQFF.

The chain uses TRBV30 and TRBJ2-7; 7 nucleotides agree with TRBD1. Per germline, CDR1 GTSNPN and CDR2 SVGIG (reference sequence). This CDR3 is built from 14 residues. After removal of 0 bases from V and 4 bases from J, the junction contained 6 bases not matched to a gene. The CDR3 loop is CAWSVPGQEYEQYF. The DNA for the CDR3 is TGTGCCTGGAGTGTACCCGGACAGGAGTACGAGCAGTACTTC. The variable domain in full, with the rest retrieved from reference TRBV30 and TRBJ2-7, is SQTIHQWPATLVQPVGSPLSLECTVEGTSNPNLYWYRQAAGRGLQLLFYSVGIGQISSEVPQNLSASRPQDRQFILSSKKLLLSDSGFYLCAWSVPGQEYEQYFGPGTRLTVT.

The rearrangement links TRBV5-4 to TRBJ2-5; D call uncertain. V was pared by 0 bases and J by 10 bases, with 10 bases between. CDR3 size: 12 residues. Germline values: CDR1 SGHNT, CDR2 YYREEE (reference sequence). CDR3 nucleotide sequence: TGTGCCAGCAGCTTGGAAGGGAAGGGCCAGTACTTC. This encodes CASSLEGKGQYF.

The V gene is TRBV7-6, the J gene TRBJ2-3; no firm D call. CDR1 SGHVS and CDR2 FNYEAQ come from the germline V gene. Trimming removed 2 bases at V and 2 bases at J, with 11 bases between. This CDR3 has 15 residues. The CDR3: CASSLRPVTTDTQYF. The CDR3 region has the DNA TGTGCCAGCAGCTTACGCCCAGTTACCACAGATACGCAGTATTTT.

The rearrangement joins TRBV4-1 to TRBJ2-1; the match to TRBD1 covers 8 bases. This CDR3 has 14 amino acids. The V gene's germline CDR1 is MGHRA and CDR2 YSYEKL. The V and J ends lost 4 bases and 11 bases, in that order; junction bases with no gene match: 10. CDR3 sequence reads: CASSPPLGQEKQFF. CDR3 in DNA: TGCGCCAGCAGCCCCCCCTTGGGACAGGAGAAGCAGTTCTTC.

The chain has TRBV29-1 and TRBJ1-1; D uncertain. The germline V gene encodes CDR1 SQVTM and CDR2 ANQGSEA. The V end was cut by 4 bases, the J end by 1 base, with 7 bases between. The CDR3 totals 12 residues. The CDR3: CSVVGGNTEAFF. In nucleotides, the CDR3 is TGCAGCGTTGTAGGAGGGAACACTGAAGCTTTCTTT.

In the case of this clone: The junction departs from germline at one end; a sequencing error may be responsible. CDR3: CASSSGSYNERFF. The CDR3 DNA reads TGTGCCAGCAGCAGCGGCTCCTACAATGAGCGGTTCTTC. V and J are TRBV7-8 and TRBJ2-1; TRBD2 is a possible D gene (5 bases). The germline CDR1 and CDR2 sequences are SGHVS and FQNEAQ. This CDR3 comprises 13 residues.

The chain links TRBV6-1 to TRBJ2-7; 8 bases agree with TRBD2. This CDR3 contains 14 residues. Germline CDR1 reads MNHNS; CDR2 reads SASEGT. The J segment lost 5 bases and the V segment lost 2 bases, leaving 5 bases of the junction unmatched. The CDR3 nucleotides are TGTGCCAGCAGTGAAAACGGTAGCGGGAACGAGCAGTACTTC. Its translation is CASSENGSGNEQYF.

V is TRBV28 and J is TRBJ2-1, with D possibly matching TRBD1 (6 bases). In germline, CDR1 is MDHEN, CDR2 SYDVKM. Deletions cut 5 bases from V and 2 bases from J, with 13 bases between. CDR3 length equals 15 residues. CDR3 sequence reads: CASSDLQGTYNEQFF. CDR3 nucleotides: TGTGCCAGCAGTGACCTACAGGGTACCTACAATGAGCAGTTCTTC.

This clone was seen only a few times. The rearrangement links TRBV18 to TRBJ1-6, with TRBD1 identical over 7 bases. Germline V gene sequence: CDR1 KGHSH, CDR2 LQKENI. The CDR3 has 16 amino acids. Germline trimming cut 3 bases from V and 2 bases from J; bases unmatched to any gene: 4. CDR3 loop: CASSPIGTAYNSPLHF. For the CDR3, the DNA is TGTGCCAGCTCACCCATCGGGACAGCCTATAATTCACCCCTCCACTTT.

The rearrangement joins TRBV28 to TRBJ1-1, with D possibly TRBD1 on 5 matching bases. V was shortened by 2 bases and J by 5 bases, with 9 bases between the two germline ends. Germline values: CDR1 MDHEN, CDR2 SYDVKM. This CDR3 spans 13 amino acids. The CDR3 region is CASSLVRGTEAFF. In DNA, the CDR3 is TGTGCCAGCAGTTTAGTTAGGGGAACTGAAGCTTTCTTT.

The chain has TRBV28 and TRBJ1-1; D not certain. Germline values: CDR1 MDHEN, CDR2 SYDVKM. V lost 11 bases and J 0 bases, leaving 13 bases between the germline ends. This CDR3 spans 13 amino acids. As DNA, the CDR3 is TGTGCCCATGGGTCCCATGTGAACACTGAAGCTTTCTTT. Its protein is CAHGSHVNTEAFF.

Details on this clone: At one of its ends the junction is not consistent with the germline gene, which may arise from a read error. CDR3 residues: CLVARPGNTIYF. The CDR3 nucleotides read TGCCTAGTGGCGCGCCCGGGAAACACCATATATTTT. The gene calls are TRBV6-1 and TRBJ1-3; no reliable D call. The germline gives CDR1 MNHNS, CDR2 SASEGT. This CDR3 is 12 amino acids long.

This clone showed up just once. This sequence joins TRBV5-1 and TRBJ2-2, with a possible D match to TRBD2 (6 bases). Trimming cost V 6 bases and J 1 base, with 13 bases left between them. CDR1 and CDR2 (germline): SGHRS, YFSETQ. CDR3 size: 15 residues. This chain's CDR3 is CASTYQGGNTGELFF. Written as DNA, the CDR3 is TGCGCCAGCACCTACCAGGGAGGGAACACCGGGGAGCTGTTTTTT.

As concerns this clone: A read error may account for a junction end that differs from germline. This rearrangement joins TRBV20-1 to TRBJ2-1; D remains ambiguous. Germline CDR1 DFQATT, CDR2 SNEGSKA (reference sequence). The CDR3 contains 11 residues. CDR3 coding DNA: TGCAGTGCTGGAGAATACAATGAGCAGTTCTTC. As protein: CSAGEYNEQFF.

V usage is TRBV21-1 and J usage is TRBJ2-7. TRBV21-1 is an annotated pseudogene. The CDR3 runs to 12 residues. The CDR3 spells CASSGYSYEQYF. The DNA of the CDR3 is TGTGCCAGCAGCGGGTACTCCTACGAGCAGTACTTC.

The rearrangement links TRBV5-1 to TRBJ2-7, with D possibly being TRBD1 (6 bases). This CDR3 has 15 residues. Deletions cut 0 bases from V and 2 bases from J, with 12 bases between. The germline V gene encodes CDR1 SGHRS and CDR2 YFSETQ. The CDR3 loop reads CASSLAPQGTYEQYF. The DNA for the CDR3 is TGCGCCAGCAGCTTGGCCCCCCAGGGGACCTACGAGCAGTACTTC.

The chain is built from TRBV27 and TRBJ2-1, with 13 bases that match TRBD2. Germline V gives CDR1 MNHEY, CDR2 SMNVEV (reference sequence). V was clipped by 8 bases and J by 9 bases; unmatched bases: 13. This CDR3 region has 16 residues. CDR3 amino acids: CASFQGRLAGGGEQFF. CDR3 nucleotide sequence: TGTGCCAGCTTTCAGGGAAGACTAGCGGGAGGAGGTGAGCAGTTCTTC.